This note documents a single TCR beta chain sequence. This sample is part of a study of cytomegalovirus exposure and HLA in healthy donors. The ends lost 4 bases at V and 5 bases at J; junction bases unmatched: 6. CDR3 length: 14 amino acids. CDR1 is SGHTA, CDR2 FQGNSA, per germline. Primers for the PCR totalled 60 Vbeta and 13 Jbeta. Produced via immunoSEQ multiplex PCR; TCRdb's table is partial and in-frame only. The data hold over 85,000 clones, with around 80% observed a single time. The receptor was derived from a man aged 25-45 years in good health and CMV-seronegative. V is TRBV7-2 and J is TRBJ1-1; TRBD1 agrees at 8 bases. The sample comprised PBMCs. The CDR3: CASSSRQGRTEAFF. The CDR3, as DNA: TGTGCCAGCAGCTCCAGACAGGGGAGGACTGAAGCTTTCTTT.